These 9 T cell receptor beta chains were all obtained from the same sample, sequenced in a study of cytomegalovirus exposure and HLA in healthy donors. The data were produced by immunoSEQ multiplex PCR, yet TCRdb's version contains in-frame clones alone and is incomplete. The sample holds over 250,000 clones; 80% to 90% are singletons and the top ten take more than 0.8%. What was sequenced was PBMCs. The source of these receptors is a woman younger than 30 in good health and CMV-seronegative.

The rearrangement joins TRBV2 to TRBJ1-1; D uncertain. V was cut by 3 bases and J by 6 bases, with 5 bases left in between. Per germline, CDR1 SNHLY and CDR2 FYNNEI. The CDR3 is 11 amino acids. CDR3 nucleotide sequence: TGTGCCAGCAGTGACCGTTCTGAAGCTTTCTTT. This sequence encodes CASSDRSEAFF.

This clone has a single count. The chain carries TRBV13 and TRBJ2-5; the D gene is possibly TRBD1 (7 bases). Germline CDR1 reads PRHDT; CDR2 reads FYEKMQ (reference sequence). The CDR3 contains 16 residues. Trimming removed 5 bases from V and 2 bases from J, with 18 bases in between. DNA for the CDR3: TGTGCCAGCAGCACCCGACAGGGAGGTAGTCAAGAGACCCAGTACTTC. Translated: CASSTRQGGSQETQYF. The complete variable domain, with remaining parts taken from reference TRBV13 and TRBJ2-5, reads AAGVIQSPRHLIKEKRETATLKCYPIPRHDTVYWYQQGPGQDPQFLISFYEKMQSDKGSIPDRFSAQQFSDYHSELNMSSLELGDSALYFCASSTRQGGSQETQYFGPGTRLLVL.

This clone was detected once. This chain links TRBV25-1 with TRBJ1-2; D is perhaps TRBD1 (5 bases). CDR1 MGHDK and CDR2 SYGVNS come from the germline V gene. The V end lost 2 bases, the J end lost 4 bases, and 14 bases lay between the germline ends. The CDR3 consists of 15 residues. This CDR3 is CASSEMGDYFYGYTF. CDR3 in DNA: TGTGCCAGCAGTGAAATGGGGGACTACTTCTATGGCTACACCTTC.

The chain is built from TRBV18 and TRBJ2-7, with D perhaps matching TRBD1 (6 bases). Germline V gene data show CDR1 as KGHSH and CDR2 as LQKENI. Deletions cut 6 bases from V and 1 base from J, with 16 bases between. CDR3 length equals 15 residues. The CDR3 coding sequence is TGTGCCAGCTCGCCCGCAGGGGAGAGGTCCTACGAGCAGTACTTC. Amino acid sequence: CASSPAGERSYEQYF.

This clone appeared once. The chain is built from TRBV2 and TRBJ2-1; 11 nucleotides align to TRBD2. Germline V gives CDR1 SNHLY, CDR2 FYNNEI. The junction had 11 bases not matched to a gene; V was cut back by 9 bases and J by 7 bases. The CDR3 is 15 residues long. CDR3 sequence: CARVGTSGLWNEQFF. The CDR3 bases are TGTGCCAGGGTGGGGACTAGCGGCTTATGGAATGAGCAGTTCTTC.

This clone was counted at least ten times. The chain links TRBV6-5 to TRBJ1-4; the match to TRBD1 covers 8 bases. CDR1 and CDR2 from the germline V gene are MNHEY and SVGAGI. V was pared by 7 bases and J by 1 base, with 2 bases of the junction left unmatched. The CDR3 loop spans 14 amino acids. The CDR3 loop is CASTGQGTNEKLFF. The CDR3, as DNA: TGTGCCAGCACCGGACAGGGAACTAATGAAAAACTGTTTTTT.

V and J are TRBV28 and TRBJ2-1; the D gene is possibly TRBD2 (5 bases). Deletions cut 9 bases from V and 10 bases from J, with 16 bases between. The germline V gene encodes CDR1 MDHEN and CDR2 SYDVKM. The CDR3 has 12 residues. CDR3 DNA: TGTGCCAGTGGACTGGGGATTAGGGAGCAGTTCTTC. Amino acids: CASGLGIREQFF.

The V call is TRBV30, the J call TRBJ1-1; D is unclear. The germline V and J ends were trimmed by 3 bases and 6 bases, with 5 bases remaining between them. CDR3 length: 10 amino acids. Germline V gene lookup returns CDR1 GTSNPN and CDR2 SVGIG (reference sequence). CDR3 in DNA: TGTGCCTGGAGACGGGCTGAAGCTTTCTTT. This translates into CAWRRAEAFF.

The gene calls are TRBV2 and TRBJ1-1, with a tentative D call TRBD1 (6 bases). There are 11 residues in the CDR3. V was shortened by 4 bases and J by 11 bases, with 11 bases between the two germline ends. Germline CDR1 is SNHLY and CDR2 is FYNNEI. The CDR3 nucleotides are TGTGCCAGCAGTGCAGGGGCAGGGGCTTTCTTT. Protein sequence: CASSAGAGAFF.